This T cell receptor beta chain was recovered during a study of cytomegalovirus exposure and HLA in healthy donors. Findings of the study overall: The authors later found HLA-associated TCR beta chains more clonally expanded than equally common others. The later analysis indicated that the majority of CMV-associated TCR beta chains appeared HLA-restricted.

This CDR3 spans 16 amino acids. V shed 5 bases, J shed 0 bases, and the junction held 7 bases outside the gene matches. The V gene's germline CDR1 is SGHDN and CDR2 FVKESK. As concerns this clone: Its antigen is unidentified.

Primers for the PCR totalled 60 Vbeta and 13 Jbeta. Using immunoSEQ multiplex PCR, the repertoire was profiled, and TCRdb retains in-frame clones only, with some absent. Its table lists fewer than 45,000 clones. This TCR came from a man aged 35 to 55 in good health and CMV-seropositive. Sequencing was done on a sample of PBMCs. The J gene is TRBJ1-3, the V gene TRBV14; 7 positions agree with TRBD1. CDR3 residues: CASSSRQGFSGNTIYF. The CDR3 nucleotides are TGTGCCAGCAGCTCCCGACAGGGTTTCTCTGGAAACACCATATATTTT.